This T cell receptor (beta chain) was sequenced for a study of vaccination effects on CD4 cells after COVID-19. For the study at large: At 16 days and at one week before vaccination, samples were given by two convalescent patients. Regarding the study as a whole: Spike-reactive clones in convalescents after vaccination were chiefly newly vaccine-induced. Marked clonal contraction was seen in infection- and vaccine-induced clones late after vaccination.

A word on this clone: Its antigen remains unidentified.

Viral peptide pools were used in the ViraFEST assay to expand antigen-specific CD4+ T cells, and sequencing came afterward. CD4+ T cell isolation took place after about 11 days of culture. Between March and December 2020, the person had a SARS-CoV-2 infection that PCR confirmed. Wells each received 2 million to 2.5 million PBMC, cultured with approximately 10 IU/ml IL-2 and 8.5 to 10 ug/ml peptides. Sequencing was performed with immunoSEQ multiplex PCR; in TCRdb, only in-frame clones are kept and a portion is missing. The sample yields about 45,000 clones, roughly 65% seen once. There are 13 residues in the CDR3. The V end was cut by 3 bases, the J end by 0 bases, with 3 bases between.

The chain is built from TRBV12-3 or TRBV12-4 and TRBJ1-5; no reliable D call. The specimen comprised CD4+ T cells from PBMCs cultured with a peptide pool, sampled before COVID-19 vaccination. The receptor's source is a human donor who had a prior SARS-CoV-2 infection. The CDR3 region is CASSFTSNQPQHF. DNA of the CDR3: TGTGCCAGCAGTTTTACTAGCAATCAGCCCCAGCATTTT.